This T cell receptor beta chain was observed in a study of blood T cell repertoires in COVID-19. Study-wide background: Acute and convalescent COVID-19 samples came from the United States, Italy and Spain.

The germline CDR1 and CDR2 sequences are MNHEY and SVGAGI. The CDR3 is made up of 15 amino acids. V was shortened by 0 bases and J by 4 bases, with 12 bases between the two germline ends. Enrollees, about 18 to 89 years old, lived in 24 US areas. Which cohort a participant joined came from the clinical history participants gave. In the original workflow: The assay estimated nucleated cells by amplifying reference gene primers. Measured with immunoSEQ multiplex PCR; TCRdb has only the in-frame clones, and not every one. V and J calls and clone size follow that table, whereas D and trimming were derived from the DNA. The sample lists hundreds of thousands of clones, 70% to 90% seen once, with almost 2% in the top ten.

Sequencing was carried out using PBMCs or T cells enriched from blood (not recorded which). The receptor's source is a woman in her late teens or twenties with acute COVID-19. The genes are TRBV6-5 and TRBJ1-2, with TRBD1 as a possible D gene (5 bases). The CDR3: CASSYSWGEGYGYTF. CDR3 DNA: TGTGCCAGCAGTTACTCGTGGGGGGAAGGCTATGGCTACACCTTC.